These T cell receptor beta chains were read from a single sample in a study of CD8+CD57+ T cells in acquired aplastic anemia. TCRdb fed the reads into MiXCR, producing one record per CDR3 protein. The table shows 220,000 or so distinct CDR3 sequences, with roughly two thirds occurring only once. The sample consisted of sorted CD4+, CD8+, or CD8+CD57+ T cells (not recorded which) from PBMCs. The receptor set was obtained from a human donor with aplastic anemia. Each CDR3 is given with its conserved first and last residue. A D gene is named only where the DNA matches it firmly. Part of the rows lack a size; the others show once, few, many or a class for expanded clones.

size	V	J	D	CDR3	DNA
once	TRBV2	TRBJ2-1	TRBD2	CASRGKTSGRVVQTDNEQFF	TGTGCCAGCAGGGGGAAGACTAGCGGGAGGGTAGTTCAAACTGACAATGAGCAGTTCTTC
.	TRBV5-1	TRBJ2-7	.	CASSLGIGVASQYF	TGCGCCAGCAGCTTGGGGATTGGGGTGGCCTCTCAGTACTTC
.	TRBV7-9	TRBJ1-4	TRBD1	CASSLGTGRNEKLFF	TGTGCCAGCAGCTTAGGGACAGGGAGGAATGAAAAACTGTTTTTT
few	TRBV6-5	TRBJ2-2	TRBD2	CASRAGGDTGELFF	TGTGCCAGCAGGGCGGGGGGCGATACCGGGGAGCTGTTTTTT
.	TRBV9	TRBJ2-7	TRBD2	CASSVGVAGDYEQYF	TGTGCCAGCAGCGTAGGGGTAGCGGGGGACTACGAGCAGTACTTC
.	TRBV20-1	TRBJ1-5	TRBD1	CSARGDSSNQPQHF	TGCAGTGCTCGCGGGGACAGTAGCAATCAGCCCCAGCATTTT
.	TRBV5-4	TRBJ2-2	.	CASSFDSSYTGELFF	TGTGCCAGCAGCTTTGACAGCTCCTACACCGGGGAGCTGTTTTTT
.	TRBV7-3	TRBJ1-6	.	CASSRDPNSPLHF	TGTGCCAGCAGCCGGGACCCGAACTCACCCCTCCACTTT
.	TRBV20-1	TRBJ2-1	.	CSARGPTSYNEQFF	TGCAGTGCTAGGGGCCCCACCTCCTACAATGAGCAGTTCTTC
many	TRBV5-1	TRBJ2-7	.	CASSKGYEQYF	TGCGCCAGCAGCAAGGGGTACGAGCAGTACTTC
.	TRBV7-9	TRBJ1-1	.	CASSLAVGEDTEAFF	TGTGCCAGCAGCTTAGCAGTGGGAGAGGACACTGAAGCTTTCTTT
.	TRBV20-1	TRBJ2-1	.	CSAWTGSGPWDEQFF	TGCAGTGCTTGGACGGGAAGCGGCCCTTGGGATGAGCAGTTCTTC
few	TRBV2	TRBJ1-6	.	CASSELESSYNSPLHF	TGTGCCAGCAGTGAACTGGAGAGCTCCTATAATTCACCCCTCCACTTT
few	TRBV29-1	TRBJ1-2	.	CSVNTNYGYTF	TGCAGCGTTAACACAAACTATGGCTACACCTTC
.	TRBV7-2	TRBJ1-2	.	CASSLAGIYGYTF	TGTGCCAGCAGCTTAGCGGGGATTTATGGCTACACCTTC
.	TRBV9	TRBJ1-2	.	CASSVAPDSGYGYTF	TGTGCCAGCAGCGTAGCCCCAGACTCAGGGTATGGCTACACCTTC
.	TRBV24-1	TRBJ2-1	.	CATSDLEGEQFF	TGTGCCACCAGTGATTTAGAGGGGGAGCAGTTCTTC
few	TRBV7-9	TRBJ1-1	.	CASSLVGWTEAFF	TGTGCCAGCAGCTTAGTGGGTTGGACTGAAGCTTTCTTT
few	TRBV10-1	TRBJ2-1	.	CASSESLHWNEQFF	TGCGCCAGCAGTGAGAGTCTCCACTGGAATGAGCAGTTCTTC
.	TRBV7-6	TRBJ2-2	.	CDSSPGLNTGELFF	TGTGACAGCAGCCCGGGACTTAACACCGGGGAGTTGTTTTTT
.	TRBV5-4	TRBJ2-3	.	CASSLARGDTQYF	TGTGCCAGCAGCTTGGCGCGGGGCGACACGCAGTATTTT
many	TRBV15	TRBJ2-2	.	CATEGQVNTGELFF	TGTGCCACCGAGGGGCAGGTTAACACCGGGGAGCTGTTTTTT
.	TRBV20-1	TRBJ2-7	.	CSAEGRPSYEQYF	TGCAGTGCTGAAGGGCGGCCATCCTACGAGCAGTACTTC
.	TRBV30	TRBJ2-7	.	CAWSVVGGALYEQYF	TGTGCCTGGAGTGTAGTTGGCGGGGCGCTCTACGAGCAGTACTTC
.	TRBV20-1	TRBJ2-5	TRBD1	CSANRGETQYF	TGCAGTGCTAACAGGGGAGAGACCCAGTACTTC
.	TRBV5-4	TRBJ2-5	TRBD1	CASSSDRGLQETQYF	TGTGCCAGCAGTTCCGACAGGGGTCTCCAAGAGACCCAGTACTTC
.	TRBV2	TRBJ2-7	.	CASSEGVYEQYF	TGTGCCAGCAGTGAAGGGGTCTACGAGCAGTACTTC
.	TRBV27	TRBJ2-7	.	CASSFTAPGSGEQYF	TGTGCCAGCAGTTTCACGGCTCCCGGATCCGGCGAGCAGTACTTC
many	TRBV4-2	TRBJ2-3	.	CASSQGETDTDTQYF	TGTGCCAGCAGCCAAGGAGAGACAGACACAGATACGCAGTATTTT
.	TRBV28	TRBJ1-1	TRBD1	CASSLLAGGTGRDTEAFF	TGTGCCAGCAGTTTATTGGCTGGTGGGACAGGGAGGGACACTGAAGCTTTCTTT
few	TRBV25-1	TRBJ1-4	.	CASNRDGKELFF	TGTGCCAGCAACCGGGACGGCAAAGAACTGTTTTTT
.	TRBV5-1	TRBJ2-7	TRBD2	CASSLGVAGGLTYEQYF	TGCGCCAGCAGCTTGGGGGTAGCGGGGGGTCTCACCTACGAGCAGTACTTC
.	TRBV14	TRBJ2-5	.	CASSSGRRGSLLGETQYF	TGTGCCAGCAGCTCCGGAAGGCGGGGCTCCCTCTTGGGAGAGACCCAGTACTTC
.	TRBV7-9	TRBJ2-7	TRBD2	CASSLDGRLYEQYF	TGTGCCAGCAGCTTAGACGGGAGGTTGTACGAGCAGTACTTC
.	TRBV24-1	TRBJ2-7	.	CATTEQYF	TGTGCCACTACGGAGCAGTACTTC
.	TRBV15	TRBJ2-7	TRBD2	CATSSSGGNEQYF	TGTGCCACCAGCAGCTCCGGGGGGAACGAGCAGTACTTC
.	TRBV20-1	TRBJ2-3	.	CSYRLGADTQYF	TGCAGTTATAGACTGGGGGCAGATACGCAGTATTTT
many	TRBV20-1	TRBJ2-3	.	CSAEDLSDTQYF	TGCAGTGCCGAGGACTTATCGGATACGCAGTATTTT
.	TRBV12-5	TRBJ2-2	.	CASGLALKSGRGDTGELFF	TGTGCTAGTGGTTTGGCCCTGAAGAGCGGCAGGGGGGACACCGGGGAGCTGTTTTTT
.	TRBV15	TRBJ1-1	.	CATTESMNTEAFF	TGTGCCACCACAGAGTCCATGAACACTGAAGCTTTCTTT
.	TRBV5-1	TRBJ2-7	TRBD2	CASSLRLAGGHEQYF	TGCGCCAGCAGCCTCCGACTAGCGGGAGGCCACGAGCAGTACTTC
.	TRBV19	TRBJ1-1	.	CASSMSSNTEAFF	TGTGCCAGTAGTATGAGTTCGAACACTGAAGCTTTCTTT
few	TRBV29-1	TRBJ2-1	.	CSAIPASYNEQFF	TGCAGCGCTATACCAGCCTCCTACAATGAGCAGTTCTTC
few	TRBV19	TRBJ2-3	.	CASSIAPGGTDTQYF	TGTGCCAGTAGTATAGCCCCAGGGGGCACAGATACGCAGTATTTT
.	TRBV7-3	TRBJ2-3	TRBD1	CASSFQGAGDTQYF	TGTGCCAGCAGTTTTCAGGGGGCGGGTGATACGCAGTATTTT
many	TRBV5-1	TRBJ2-2	TRBD2	CASSWPGGLPNTGELFF	TGCGCCAGCAGCTGGCCGGGGGGACTCCCGAACACCGGGGAGCTGTTTTTT
many	TRBV2	TRBJ2-7	.	CASSEQGYEQYF	TGTGCCAGCAGTGAACAGGGATACGAGCAGTACTTC
.	TRBV7-8	TRBJ1-1	.	CASSLLPRAGAFF	TGTGCCAGCAGCTTATTGCCCAGGGCTGGGGCTTTCTTT
.	TRBV5-1	TRBJ2-7	.	CASSPGAGWVYEQYF	TGCGCCAGCAGCCCTGGTGCAGGGTGGGTCTACGAGCAGTACTTC
.	TRBV4-1	TRBJ2-7	TRBD2	CASRLGLAATYEQYF	TGCGCCAGCAGACTCGGACTAGCGGCGACCTACGAGCAGTACTTC
.	TRBV5-1	TRBJ2-7	TRBD2	CASSWGLAGTYEQYF	TGCGCCAGCAGCTGGGGACTAGCGGGAACCTACGAGCAGTACTTC
.	TRBV20-1	TRBJ2-5	.	CSALVAETQYF	TGCAGTGCCCTGGTCGCAGAGACCCAGTACTTC
many	TRBV6-6	TRBJ1-5	.	CASSRGGNQPQHF	TGTGCCAGCAGCAGGGGAGGAAATCAGCCCCAGCATTTT
.	TRBV7-8	TRBJ2-3	.	CASSSLTSFGTDTQYF	TGTGCCAGCAGCTCCCTTACTAGTTTTGGCACAGATACGCAGTATTTT
.	TRBV5-1	TRBJ2-7	.	CASKGDSYEQYF	TGCGCCAGCAAAGGTGACAGCTACGAGCAGTACTTC